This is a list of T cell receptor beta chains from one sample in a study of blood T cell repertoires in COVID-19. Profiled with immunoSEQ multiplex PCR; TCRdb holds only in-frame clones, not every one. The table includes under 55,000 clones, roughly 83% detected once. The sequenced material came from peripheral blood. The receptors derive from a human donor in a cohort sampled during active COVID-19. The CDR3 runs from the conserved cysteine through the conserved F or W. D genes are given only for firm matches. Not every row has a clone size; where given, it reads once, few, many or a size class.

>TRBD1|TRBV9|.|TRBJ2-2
CASSGHRGMGELFF
TGTGCCAGCAGCGGTCACAGGGGAATGGGGGAGCTGTTTTTT
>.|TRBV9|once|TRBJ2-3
CASSLSLTDTQYF
TGTGCCAGCAGCCTATCACTAACAGATACGCAGTATTTT
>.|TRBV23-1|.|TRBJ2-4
CASSQAGAPVFQNIQYF
TGCGCCAGCAGTCAAGCGGGGGCCCCTGTGTTCCAAAACATTCAGTACTTC
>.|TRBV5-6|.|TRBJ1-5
CASSWGQSHQPQHF
TGTGCCAGCAGCTGGGGACAATCTCACCAGCCCCAGCATTTT
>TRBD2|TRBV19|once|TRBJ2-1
CASSRGRGGLLPFIIDEQFF
TGTGCCAGTAGTAGGGGGCGGGGGGGTCTCCTCCCCTTTATTATCGATGAGCAGTTCTTC
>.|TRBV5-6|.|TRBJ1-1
CASSLGAGDITEAFF
TGTGCCAGCAGCTTGGGGGCAGGGGATATCACTGAAGCTTTCTTT
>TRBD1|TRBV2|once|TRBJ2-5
CASMRGAGGAETQYF
TGTGCCAGTATGCGTGGGGCAGGGGGCGCGGAGACCCAGTACTTC
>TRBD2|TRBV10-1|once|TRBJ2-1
CASSDTLAGGARQFF
TGCGCCAGCAGTGATACGCTAGCGGGGGGCGCAAGGCAGTTCTTC
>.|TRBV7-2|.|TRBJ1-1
CASSSRGQNTEAFF
TGTGCCAGCAGCTCCAGAGGACAGAACACTGAAGCTTTCTTT
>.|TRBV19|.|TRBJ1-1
CASSIFRQSNTEAFF
TGTGCCAGTAGTATATTCAGGCAGTCGAACACTGAAGCTTTCTTT